This paragraph reports one T cell receptor beta chain. This sample stems from a study of sequential checkpoint blockade in melanoma. The overall study: Arm A got nivolumab then ipilimumab; arm B the reverse, 1:1.

Assay used: immunoSEQ multiplex PCR; TCRdb lists only in-frame clones, some missing. The sample has approximately 10,000 clones, approximately 80% seen once. Specified treatment: randomized to nivolumab then ipilimumab (arm A) or the reverse (arm B). PBMC sorting kept live CD3+CD8+ cells without CD19 or CD56. V lost 3 bases to trimming and J lost 6 bases; unmatched junction nucleotides: 1. The CDR3 runs to 13 residues. Germline-derived CDR1 and CDR2 are LNHNV and YYDKDF (reference sequence). Specimen: CD8+ T cells sorted from blood (inferred from file names), collected from a patient given nivolumab and ipilimumab in sequence. The source of this sequence is a human donor with melanoma. The J gene is TRBJ1-2, the V gene TRBV15; 10 positions match TRBD1. CDR3 region: CATSRDRGDGYTF. CDR3 sequence (DNA): TGTGCCACCAGCAGGGACAGGGGGGATGGCTACACCTTC.